The sequence of this TCR beta chain was determined in a study of cytomegalovirus exposure and HLA in healthy donors. Study findings and constraints: In vitro work confirmed that three CMV-associated chains recognize CMV antigens. Published work reported that the classifier diagnosed cytomegalovirus status with high specificity and sensitivity.

Assay used: immunoSEQ multiplex PCR; TCRdb lists only in-frame clones, some missing. The repertoire holds 190,000 or so clones, 80% to 85% seen once, with around 2.8% in the top ten. The donors were in the approximately 130-subject validation cohort, distinct from the approximately 730-subject first cohort. In regard to this clone: Its antigen is as yet unknown.

CDR1 and CDR2 from the germline V gene are SSHAT and FNYEAQ (reference sequence). This CDR3 spans 15 amino acids. Between the trimmed V and J ends, which lost 5 bases and 0 bases, there was a span of 11 bases. This receptor was identified in a woman aged 18-29 years in good health and CMV-seropositive. Sequencing used PBMCs. V usage is TRBV7-7 and J usage is TRBJ2-1; TRBD2 might be the D (6 bases). For the CDR3, the DNA is TGTGCCAGCAGCCCGGACGGGGGCTCCTACAATGAGCAGTTCTTC. This encodes CASSPDGGSYNEQFF.